This TCR beta chain was recovered during a study of T cell repertoires in cytomegalovirus infection. Study overall: Public TCR beta signatures provided an indication of both CMV infection and a matching HLA type.

TCRdb redid the calling of the reads with MiXCR, one entry per CDR3 protein. The sample has a few hundred thousand distinct CDR3 sequences; about a sixth are singletons. This CDR3 has 15 residues. V gave up 2 bases and J gave up 7 bases; unmatched junction bases: 8. Worth noting for this clonotype: The target antigen is unknown.

Study-level points and caveats: Clonotypes of TCR beta that were HLA-C-restricted and CMV-specific dominated the ex vivo response. CMV carriers with the relevant HLA were identified by cumulative public TCR beta family frequency.

This rearrangement joins TRBV12-3 or TRBV12-4 to TRBJ1-5; 7 positions match TRBD1. The sample taken for sequencing was CD8+ T cells from PBMCs. The sequence came from a human donor in good health (CMV status not recorded). Some clones in this sample may be carry-over from other donors' samples. The chain's CDR3 is CASSLSYRGGQPQHF. CDR3 coding DNA: TGTGCCAGCAGTTTAAGTTACAGAGGGGGCCAGCCCCAGCATTTT.